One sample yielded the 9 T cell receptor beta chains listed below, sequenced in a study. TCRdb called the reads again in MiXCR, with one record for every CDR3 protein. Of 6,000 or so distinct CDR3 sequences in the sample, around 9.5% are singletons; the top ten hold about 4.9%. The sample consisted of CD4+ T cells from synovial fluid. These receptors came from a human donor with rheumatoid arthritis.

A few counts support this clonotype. CDR3 bases: TGTGCCAGCAGCCAGTACACTGAAGCTTTCTTT. Encoded protein: CASSQYTEAFF. V usage is TRBV6-2 or TRBV6-3 and J usage is TRBJ1-1; D remains ambiguous. CDR3 length: 11 amino acids. V lost 6 bases and J lost 3, with 5 bases in between. Germline CDR1 reads MNHEY; CDR2 reads SVGEGT.

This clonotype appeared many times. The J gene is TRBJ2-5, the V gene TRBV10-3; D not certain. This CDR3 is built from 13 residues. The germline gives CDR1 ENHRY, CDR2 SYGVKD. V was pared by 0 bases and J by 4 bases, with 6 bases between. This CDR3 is CAISESTLETQYF. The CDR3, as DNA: TGTGCCATCAGTGAGTCAACCCTAGAGACCCAGTACTTC.

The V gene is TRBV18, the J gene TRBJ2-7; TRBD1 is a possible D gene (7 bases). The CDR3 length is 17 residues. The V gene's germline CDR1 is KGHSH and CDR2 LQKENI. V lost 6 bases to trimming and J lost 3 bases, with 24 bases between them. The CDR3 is CASSPSGGDSTHYEQYF. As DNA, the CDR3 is TGTGCCAGCTCTCCTTCGGGCGGGGACAGCACACACTACGAGCAGTACTTC.

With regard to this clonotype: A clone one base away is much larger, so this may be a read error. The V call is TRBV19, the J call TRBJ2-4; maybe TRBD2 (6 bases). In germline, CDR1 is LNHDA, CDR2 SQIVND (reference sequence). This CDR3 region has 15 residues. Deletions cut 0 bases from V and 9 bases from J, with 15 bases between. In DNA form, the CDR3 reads TGTGCCAGTAGTATAGATACCCTCCGGGAGAGCATTCAGTACTTC. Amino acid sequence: CASSIDTLRESIQYF.

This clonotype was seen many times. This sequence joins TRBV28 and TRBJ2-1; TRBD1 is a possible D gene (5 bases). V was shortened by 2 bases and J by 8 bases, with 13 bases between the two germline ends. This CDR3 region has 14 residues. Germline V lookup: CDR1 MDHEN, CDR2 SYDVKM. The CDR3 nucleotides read TGTGCCAGCAGTTTAGGGCAGGGTGGCGATGAGCAGTTCTTC. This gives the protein CASSLGQGGDEQFF.

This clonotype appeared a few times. Here the CDR3 DNA reads TGCAGTGCTAGGGAGGGACTAGGGTCACTTTTTGAGCAGTTCTTC. It translates to CSAREGLGSLFEQFF. This chain joins TRBV20-1 and TRBJ2-1, with 8 bases that match TRBD2. This CDR3 contains 15 residues. Germline V gene data show CDR1 as DFQATT and CDR2 as SNEGSKA (reference sequence). V dropped 3 bases and J dropped 9; count of bases not matched to a gene: 13.

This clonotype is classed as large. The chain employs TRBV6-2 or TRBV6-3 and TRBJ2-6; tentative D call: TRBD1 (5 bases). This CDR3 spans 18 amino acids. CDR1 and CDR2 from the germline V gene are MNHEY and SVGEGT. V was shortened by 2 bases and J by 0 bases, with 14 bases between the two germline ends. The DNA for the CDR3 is TGTGCCAGCAGTTACGGGGCAGGGTCGGACTCTGGGGCCAACGTCCTGACTTTC. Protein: CASSYGAGSDSGANVLTF.

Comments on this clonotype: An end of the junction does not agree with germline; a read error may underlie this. CDR3 loop: CSVEVGATNTRELFF. CDR3 nucleotides: TGCAGCGTTGAAGTTGGAGCTACGAACACCCGGGAGCTATTTTTT. V gene TRBV29-1 combines with J gene TRBJ2-2; D may be TRBD2 (6 bases). Germline CDR1 is SQVTM and CDR2 is ANQGSEA. The CDR3 length is 15 residues.

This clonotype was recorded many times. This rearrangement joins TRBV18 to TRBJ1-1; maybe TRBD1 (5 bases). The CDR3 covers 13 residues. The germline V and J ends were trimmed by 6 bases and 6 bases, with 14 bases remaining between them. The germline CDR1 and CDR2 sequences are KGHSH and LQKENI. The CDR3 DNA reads TGTGCCAGCTCTTCAGGGACGGACGCTGAAGCTTTCTTT. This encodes CASSSGTDAEAFF.